The rows below give T cell receptor beta chains drawn from one sample of a study of T-cell reconstitution after alpha-beta-depleted transplantation in children. TCRdb called the PCR reads again in MiXCR, with one record for every CDR3 protein. Seen here are 600,000 to 700,000 distinct CDR3 sequences, 13% observed once, and the top ten hold roughly 0.77%. The sample consisted of PBMCs, taken before TCRalphabeta/CD19-depleted stem cell transplant. Receptor source: a girl aged 2 to 10 with congenital amegakaryocytic thrombocytopenia, due to receive a stem cell transplant. The CDR3 runs from the conserved cysteine through the conserved F or W. Each record gives: D gene, clone size, J gene, V gene, CDR3 DNA, CDR3 protein. A D gene is named only where the DNA matches it firmly. Some rows mark clone size as missing; the rest say once, few, many or name a class of expanded clone.

d_gene: TRBD1; abundance: many; j_gene: TRBJ2-1; v_gene: TRBV11-2; CDR3nt: TGTGCCAGCAGCACGGGACAGGGAAATAGGCAGTTCTTC; CDR3aa: CASSTGQGNRQFF
d_gene: TRBD2; abundance: many; j_gene: TRBJ2-7; v_gene: TRBV20-1; CDR3nt: TGCAGTGCTAGGCCTGTGGCGGGAGGAAGTCAGTACTTC; CDR3aa: CSARPVAGGSQYF
d_gene: -; abundance: -; j_gene: TRBJ2-1; v_gene: TRBV5-1; CDR3nt: TGCGCCAGCAGCTTGGCTTGGGACTCAATCAACAATGACTGGCAGTTCTTC; CDR3aa: CASSLAWDSINNDWQFF
d_gene: TRBD2; abundance: few; j_gene: TRBJ2-7; v_gene: TRBV5-1; CDR3nt: TGCGCCAGCAGCCCACGGTTAGCGGGAGCCACGGGGAGCGAGCAGTACTTC; CDR3aa: CASSPRLAGATGSEQYF
d_gene: TRBD2; abundance: few; j_gene: TRBJ2-3; v_gene: TRBV4-1; CDR3nt: TGCGCCAGCAGCCATCCAGGACTAGCGGGAGCGACCCGTGATCGCGATACGCAGTATTTT; CDR3aa: CASSHPGLAGATRDRDTQYF
d_gene: -; abundance: few; j_gene: TRBJ2-2; v_gene: TRBV7-2; CDR3nt: TGTGCCAGCAGCTTGATCCCCAGTACGAACACCGGGGAGCTGTTTTTT; CDR3aa: CASSLIPSTNTGELFF
d_gene: -; abundance: -; j_gene: TRBJ1-5; v_gene: TRBV25-1; CDR3nt: TGTGCCAGCAGTGCCCCCCCGACGGGGTTTCAGCCCCAGCATTTT; CDR3aa: CASSAPPTGFQPQHF
d_gene: -; abundance: -; j_gene: TRBJ2-1; v_gene: TRBV5-1; CDR3nt: TGCGCCAGCAGCTTGGCGCTCTGGACACCACATGAGCAGTTCTTC; CDR3aa: CASSLALWTPHEQFF
d_gene: TRBD2; abundance: many; j_gene: TRBJ2-2; v_gene: TRBV28; CDR3nt: TGTGCCAGCAGTTTTGTGGTAGAACTAGCGAGTACCGGGGAGCTGTTTTTT; CDR3aa: CASSFVVELASTGELFF
d_gene: TRBD2; abundance: many; j_gene: TRBJ2-3; v_gene: TRBV20-1; CDR3nt: TGCAGTGCTAGCCCCAGACTAGCGGTGACAGATACGCAGTATTTT; CDR3aa: CSASPRLAVTDTQYF
d_gene: -; abundance: few; j_gene: TRBJ2-1; v_gene: TRBV14; CDR3nt: TGTGCCAGCAGCCAAGATAATTCCAATGAGCAGTTCTTC; CDR3aa: CASSQDNSNEQFF
d_gene: -; abundance: -; j_gene: TRBJ2-1; v_gene: TRBV20-1; CDR3nt: TGCAGTGGTACGGGGGTGGGGGATGAGCAGTTCTTC; CDR3aa: CSGTGVGDEQFF
d_gene: -; abundance: many; j_gene: TRBJ2-7; v_gene: TRBV12-3/TRBV12-4; CDR3nt: TGTGCCAGCAGCCGAGACATCTCCTACGAGCAGTACTTC; CDR3aa: CASSRDISYEQYF
d_gene: -; abundance: few; j_gene: TRBJ2-1; v_gene: TRBV5-1; CDR3nt: TGCGCCAGCAGCTTGGGGCGACAGACGAATAAATACAATGAGCAGTTCTTC; CDR3aa: CASSLGRQTNKYNEQFF
d_gene: -; abundance: -; j_gene: TRBJ1-1; v_gene: TRBV27; CDR3nt: TGTGCCAGCACACTGACAGCTATGAACACTGAAGCTTTCTTT; CDR3aa: CASTLTAMNTEAFF
d_gene: -; abundance: many; j_gene: TRBJ1-4; v_gene: TRBV28; CDR3nt: TGTGCCAGCAGTGCCATGTCGGGTGCCAATGAAAAACTGTTTTTT; CDR3aa: CASSAMSGANEKLFF